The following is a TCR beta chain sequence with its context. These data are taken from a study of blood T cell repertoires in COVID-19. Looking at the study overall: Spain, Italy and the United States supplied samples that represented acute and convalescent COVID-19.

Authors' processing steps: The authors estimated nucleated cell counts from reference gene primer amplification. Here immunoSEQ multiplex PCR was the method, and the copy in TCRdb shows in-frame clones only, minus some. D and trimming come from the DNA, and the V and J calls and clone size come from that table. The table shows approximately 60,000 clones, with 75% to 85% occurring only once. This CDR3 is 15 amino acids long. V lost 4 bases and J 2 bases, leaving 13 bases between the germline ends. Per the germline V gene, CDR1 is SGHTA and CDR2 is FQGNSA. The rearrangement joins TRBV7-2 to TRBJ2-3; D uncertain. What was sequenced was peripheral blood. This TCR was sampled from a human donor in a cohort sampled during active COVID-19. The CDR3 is CASSSWLAVTDTQYF. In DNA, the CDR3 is TGTGCCAGCAGCTCCTGGCTGGCGGTCACAGATACGCAGTATTTT. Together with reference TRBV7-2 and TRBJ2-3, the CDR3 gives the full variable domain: GAGVSQSPSNKVTEKGKDVELRCDPISGHTALYWYRQSLGQGLEFLIYFQGNSAPDKSGLPSDRFSAERTGGSVSTLTIQRTQQEDSAVYLCASSSWLAVTDTQYFGPGTRLTVL.